The source of this T cell receptor beta chain is a study of cytomegalovirus exposure and HLA in healthy donors. Assay used: immunoSEQ multiplex PCR; TCRdb lists only in-frame clones, some missing. Among under 350,000 clones, 86% were seen once, and the ten largest hold approximately 1%. Trimming shortened V by 4 bases and J by 2 bases, and 12 bases separated the two germline ends. The CDR3 length is 14 residues. Germline-derived CDR1 and CDR2 are SGHRS and YFSETQ. This rearrangement joins TRBV5-1 to TRBJ1-2; perhaps TRBD1 as D (6 bases). This receptor was identified in a woman between 18 and 30 years old in good health and CMV-seronegative. Sequencing input: PBMCs. The CDR3 is CASSLGQRNYGYTF. Written as DNA, the CDR3 is TGCGCCAGCAGCCTCGGACAGAGGAACTATGGCTACACCTTC.